These T cell receptor beta chains were read from a single sample in a study of T-cell reconstitution after alpha-beta-depleted transplantation in children. One entry per CDR3 protein results from TCRdb running MiXCR on the PCR reads. The table includes approximately 980,000 distinct CDR3 sequences, less than 30% detected once. This specimen was PBMCs, mostly from graft donor cells, taken 360 days after TCRalphabeta/CD19-depleted stem cell transplant. Receptors originate from a boy in the first two years of life who had a stem cell transplant for SCID, so the T cells may come from the graft donor. The CDR3 runs from the conserved cysteine through the conserved F or W. Fields, in order: J gene, clone size, V gene, CDR3 protein. A row's size may be missing; if present it is once, few, many or a size class.

j_gene: TRBJ1-1
abundance: -
v_gene: TRBV7-3
CDR3aa: CASSPQRQEGRTEAFF

j_gene: TRBJ2-1
abundance: few
v_gene: TRBV10-3
CDR3aa: CAISVIGYEQFF

j_gene: TRBJ1-1
abundance: -
v_gene: TRBV28
CDR3aa: CASKWFDSSGTEAFF

j_gene: TRBJ1-2
abundance: -
v_gene: TRBV5-1
CDR3aa: CASSPTGLDGYTF

j_gene: TRBJ2-3
abundance: few
v_gene: TRBV7-9
CDR3aa: CASSLALAGAQDTQYF

j_gene: TRBJ2-1
abundance: -
v_gene: TRBV19
CDR3aa: CASSSLGIYNEQFF

j_gene: TRBJ1-2
abundance: -
v_gene: TRBV15
CDR3aa: CATRGETDYGYTF

j_gene: TRBJ2-1
abundance: -
v_gene: TRBV24-1
CDR3aa: CATSDLTGPWDEQFF

j_gene: TRBJ1-5
abundance: -
v_gene: TRBV6-1
CDR3aa: CASSEAGQGGNQPQHF

j_gene: TRBJ2-7
abundance: few
v_gene: TRBV28
CDR3aa: CASSFRFGQPEQYF

j_gene: TRBJ1-6
abundance: -
v_gene: TRBV28
CDR3aa: CASSPRGLGGASPLHF

j_gene: TRBJ2-1
abundance: -
v_gene: TRBV6-4
CDR3aa: CASSEGSGGASNNNEQFF

j_gene: TRBJ1-2
abundance: few
v_gene: TRBV6-2/TRBV6-3
CDR3aa: CASTGGYGYTF

j_gene: TRBJ2-1
abundance: few
v_gene: TRBV5-6
CDR3aa: CASRQDRGQQFF

j_gene: TRBJ2-2
abundance: few
v_gene: TRBV12-1
CDR3aa: CASSFWAKENSSNTGELFF

j_gene: TRBJ2-1
abundance: -
v_gene: TRBV5-6
CDR3aa: CASSPVAGGLYNEQFF

j_gene: TRBJ2-3
abundance: few
v_gene: TRBV20-1
CDR3aa: CSALGGTTDTQYF

j_gene: TRBJ1-2
abundance: few
v_gene: TRBV20-1
CDR3aa: CSARDQGNGYTF

j_gene: TRBJ2-2
abundance: -
v_gene: TRBV7-2
CDR3aa: CASSRDWVPGELFF

j_gene: TRBJ2-5
abundance: -
v_gene: TRBV11-2
CDR3aa: CASSLVVAGKLSQETQYF

j_gene: TRBJ2-1
abundance: -
v_gene: TRBV28
CDR3aa: CASSPSTPGGHEQFF

j_gene: TRBJ1-2
abundance: -
v_gene: TRBV4-1
CDR3aa: CASSQGIEGNYGYTF

j_gene: TRBJ2-1
abundance: -
v_gene: TRBV18
CDR3aa: CASSRLAANNEQFF

j_gene: TRBJ2-1
abundance: -
v_gene: TRBV5-1
CDR3aa: CASSLEPLSGGRREQFF

j_gene: TRBJ2-7
abundance: -
v_gene: TRBV10-1
CDR3aa: CASTGTGETMGPEQYF

j_gene: TRBJ1-2
abundance: -
v_gene: TRBV2
CDR3aa: CASRGRTDNYGYTF

j_gene: TRBJ2-7
abundance: -
v_gene: TRBV25-1
CDR3aa: CASSIQGHEQYF

j_gene: TRBJ1-1
abundance: -
v_gene: TRBV20-1
CDR3aa: CSASLLGPWDTEAFF

j_gene: TRBJ2-7
abundance: -
v_gene: TRBV20-1
CDR3aa: CSARDRGGRYEQYF

j_gene: TRBJ2-3
abundance: few
v_gene: TRBV12-3/TRBV12-4
CDR3aa: CASSSIGGGTDTQYF

j_gene: TRBJ2-1
abundance: -
v_gene: TRBV20-1
CDR3aa: CSAKKLGGSYNEQFF

j_gene: TRBJ1-5
abundance: -
v_gene: TRBV30
CDR3aa: CAWSVSGGRIQPQHF

j_gene: TRBJ2-1
abundance: few
v_gene: TRBV7-9
CDR3aa: CASSLAVWEQFF

j_gene: TRBJ2-7
abundance: -
v_gene: TRBV10-3
CDR3aa: CAISGEPDYEQYF

j_gene: TRBJ2-7
abundance: -
v_gene: TRBV5-1
CDR3aa: CASSPVWARTSKDYEQYF

j_gene: TRBJ1-1
abundance: -
v_gene: TRBV15
CDR3aa: CATSTDRQGVNTEAFF

j_gene: TRBJ1-5
abundance: -
v_gene: TRBV29-1
CDR3aa: CSVEVEGGNQPQHF

j_gene: TRBJ2-7
abundance: few
v_gene: TRBV4-1
CDR3aa: CASSHVWAGGYEQYF

j_gene: TRBJ2-5
abundance: -
v_gene: TRBV6-6
CDR3aa: CASSYLAGDPRYF

j_gene: TRBJ1-1
abundance: few
v_gene: TRBV5-6
CDR3aa: CASSTRGAMNTEAFF